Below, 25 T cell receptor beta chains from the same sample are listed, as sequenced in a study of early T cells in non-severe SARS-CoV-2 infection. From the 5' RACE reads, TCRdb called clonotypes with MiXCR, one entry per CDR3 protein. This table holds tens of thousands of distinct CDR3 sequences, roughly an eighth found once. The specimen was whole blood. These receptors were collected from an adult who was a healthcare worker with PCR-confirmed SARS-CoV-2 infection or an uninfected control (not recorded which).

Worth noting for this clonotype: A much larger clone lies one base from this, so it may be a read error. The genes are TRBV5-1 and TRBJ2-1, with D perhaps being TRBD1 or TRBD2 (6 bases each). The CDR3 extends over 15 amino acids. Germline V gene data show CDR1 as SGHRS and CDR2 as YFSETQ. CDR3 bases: TGCGTCAGCAGCTTGGAAGAAGGGGGGTACAATGAGCAGTTCTTC. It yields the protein CVSSLEEGGYNEQFF.

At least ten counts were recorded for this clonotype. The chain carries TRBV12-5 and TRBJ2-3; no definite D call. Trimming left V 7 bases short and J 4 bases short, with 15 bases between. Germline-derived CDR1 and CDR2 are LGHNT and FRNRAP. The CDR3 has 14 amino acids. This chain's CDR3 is CASAPFTLPDTQYF. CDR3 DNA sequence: TGTGCTAGTGCCCCCTTTACCCTCCCAGATACGCAGTATTTT. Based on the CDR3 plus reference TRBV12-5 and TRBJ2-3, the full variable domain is DARVTQTPRHKVTEMGQEVTMRCQPILGHNTVFWYRQTMMQGLELLAYFRNRAPLDDSGMPKDRFSAEMPDATLATLKIQPSEPRDSAVYFCASAPFTLPDTQYFGPGTRLTVL.

The CDR3 DNA reads as TGTGCCAGCTCACCGGGCGGCCCATTAACTAGCACAGATACGCAGTATTTT. Amino acids: CASSPGGPLTSTDTQYF. The chain employs TRBV18 and TRBJ2-3; D call uncertain. Germline assignment: CDR1 KGHSH and CDR2 LQKENI. This CDR3 comprises 17 residues. V lost 3 bases to trimming and J lost 0 bases, with 16 bases between them. Full variable domain (rest looked up from reference TRBV18 and TRBJ2-3): NAGVMQNPRHLVRRRGQEARLRCSPMKGHSHVYWYRQLPEEGLKFMVYLQKENIIDESGMPKERFSAEFPKEGPSILRIQQVVRGDSAAYFCASSPGGPLTSTDTQYFGPGTRLTVL.

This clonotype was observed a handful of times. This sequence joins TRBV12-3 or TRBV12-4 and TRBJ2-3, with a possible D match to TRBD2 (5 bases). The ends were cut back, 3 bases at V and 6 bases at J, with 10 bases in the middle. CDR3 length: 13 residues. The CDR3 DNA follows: TGTGCCAGCAGTTTCGGGGTCGAGGATACGCAGTATTTT. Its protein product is CASSFGVEDTQYF.

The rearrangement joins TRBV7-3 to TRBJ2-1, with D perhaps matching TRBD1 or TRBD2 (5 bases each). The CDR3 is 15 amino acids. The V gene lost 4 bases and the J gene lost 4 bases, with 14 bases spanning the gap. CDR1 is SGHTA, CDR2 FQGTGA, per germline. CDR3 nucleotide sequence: TGTGCCAGCAGCTCTTCGGGGACCCTTTACAATGAGCAGTTCTTC. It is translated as CASSSSGTLYNEQFF.

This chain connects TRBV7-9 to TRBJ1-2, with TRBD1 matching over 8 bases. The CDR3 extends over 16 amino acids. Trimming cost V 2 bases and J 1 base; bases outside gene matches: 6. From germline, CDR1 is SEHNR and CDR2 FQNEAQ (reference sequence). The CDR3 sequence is CASSLTGQGDNYGYTF. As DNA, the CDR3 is TGTGCCAGCAGCTTAACCGGACAGGGCGATAACTATGGCTACACCTTC.

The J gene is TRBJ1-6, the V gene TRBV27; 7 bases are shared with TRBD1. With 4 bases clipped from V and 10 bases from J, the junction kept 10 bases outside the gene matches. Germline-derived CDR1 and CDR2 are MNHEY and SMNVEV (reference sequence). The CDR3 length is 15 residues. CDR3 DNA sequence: TGTGCCAGCAGTTGGGGCGGACAGGCATGGTCACCCCTCCACTTT. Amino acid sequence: CASSWGGQAWSPLHF.

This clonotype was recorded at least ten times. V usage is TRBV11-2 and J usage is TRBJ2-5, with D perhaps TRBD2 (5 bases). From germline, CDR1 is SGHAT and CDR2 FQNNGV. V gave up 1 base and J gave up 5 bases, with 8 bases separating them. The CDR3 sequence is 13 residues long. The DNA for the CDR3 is TGTGCCAGCAGCTTAGTACCGGGGGAGACCCAGTACTTC. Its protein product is CASSLVPGETQYF. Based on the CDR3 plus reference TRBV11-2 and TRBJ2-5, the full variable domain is EAGVAQSPRYKIIEKRQSVAFWCNPISGHATLYWYQQILGQGPKLLIQFQNNGVVDDSQLPKDRFSAERLKGVDSTLKIQPAKLEDSAVYLCASSLVPGETQYFGPGTRLLVL.

This chain's CDR3 is CATSSLGGYTF. The CDR3 DNA reads as TGTGCCACCAGCAGCCTGGGGGGCTACACCTTC. The gene calls are TRBV15 and TRBJ1-2; D unresolved. This CDR3 contains 11 residues. The V end lost 3 bases, the J end lost 8 bases, and 7 bases lay between the germline ends. CDR1 LNHNV and CDR2 YYDKDF come from the germline V gene (reference sequence).

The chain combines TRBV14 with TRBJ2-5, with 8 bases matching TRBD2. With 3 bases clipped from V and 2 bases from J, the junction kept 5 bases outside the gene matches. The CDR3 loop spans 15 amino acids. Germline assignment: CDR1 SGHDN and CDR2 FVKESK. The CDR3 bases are TGTGCCAGCAGCCAGGGGTCGGGAGGGCAAGAGACCCAGTACTTC. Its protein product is CASSQGSGGQETQYF.

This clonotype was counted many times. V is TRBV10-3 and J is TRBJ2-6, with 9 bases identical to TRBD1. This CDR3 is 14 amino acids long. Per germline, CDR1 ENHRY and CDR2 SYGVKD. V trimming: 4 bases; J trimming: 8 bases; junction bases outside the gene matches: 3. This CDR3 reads CAISGGTGTNVLTF. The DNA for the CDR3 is TGTGCCATCAGTGGGGGGACAGGGACCAACGTCCTGACTTTC.

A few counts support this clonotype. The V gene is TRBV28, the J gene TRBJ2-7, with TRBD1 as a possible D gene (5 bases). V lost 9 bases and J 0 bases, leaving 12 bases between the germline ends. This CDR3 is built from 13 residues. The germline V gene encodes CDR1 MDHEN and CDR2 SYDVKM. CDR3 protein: CASVGRVSYEQYF. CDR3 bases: TGTGCCAGTGTTGGCAGGGTCTCCTACGAGCAGTACTTC.

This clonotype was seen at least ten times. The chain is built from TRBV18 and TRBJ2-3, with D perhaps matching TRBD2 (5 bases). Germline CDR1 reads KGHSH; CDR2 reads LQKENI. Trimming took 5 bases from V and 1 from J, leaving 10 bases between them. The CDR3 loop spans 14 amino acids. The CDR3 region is CASSVPGGTDTQYF. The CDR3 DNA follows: TGTGCCAGCTCAGTCCCCGGGGGCACAGATACGCAGTATTTT.

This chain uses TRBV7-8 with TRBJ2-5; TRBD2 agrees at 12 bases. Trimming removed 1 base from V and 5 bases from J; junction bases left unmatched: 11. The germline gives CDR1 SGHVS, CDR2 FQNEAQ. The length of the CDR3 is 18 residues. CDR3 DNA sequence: TGTGCCAGCAGCTTAGGGCTAGCGGGAGGGTTTAGGGTGGAGACCCAGTACTTC. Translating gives CASSLGLAGGFRVETQYF.

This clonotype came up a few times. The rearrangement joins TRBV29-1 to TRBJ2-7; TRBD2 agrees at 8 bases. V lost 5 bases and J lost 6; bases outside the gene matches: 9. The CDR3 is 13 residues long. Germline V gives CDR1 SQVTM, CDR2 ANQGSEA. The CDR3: CSVTSAGGGEQYF. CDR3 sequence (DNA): TGCAGCGTTACCTCGGCGGGGGGAGGCGAGCAGTACTTC.

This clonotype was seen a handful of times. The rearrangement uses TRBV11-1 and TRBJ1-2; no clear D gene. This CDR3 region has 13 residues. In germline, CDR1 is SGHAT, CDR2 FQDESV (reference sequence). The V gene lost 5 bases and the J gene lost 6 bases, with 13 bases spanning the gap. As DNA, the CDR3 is TGTGCCAGCAGCCCATACCCGGATCATGGCTACACCTTC. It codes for CASSPYPDHGYTF.

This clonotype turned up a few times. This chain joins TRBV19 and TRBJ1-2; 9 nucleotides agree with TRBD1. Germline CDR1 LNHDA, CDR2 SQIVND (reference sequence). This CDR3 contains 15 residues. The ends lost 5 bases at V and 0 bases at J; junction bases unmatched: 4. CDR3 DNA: TGTGCCAGTAGTCCCCGGGACAGGGCTAACTATGGCTACACCTTC. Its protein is CASSPRDRANYGYTF. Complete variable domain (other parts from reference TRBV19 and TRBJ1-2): DGGITQSPKYLFRKEGQNVTLSCEQNLNHDAMYWYRQDPGQGLRLIYYSQIVNDFQKGDIAEGYSVSREKKESFPLTVTSAQKNPTAFYLCASSPRDRANYGYTFGSGTRLTVV.

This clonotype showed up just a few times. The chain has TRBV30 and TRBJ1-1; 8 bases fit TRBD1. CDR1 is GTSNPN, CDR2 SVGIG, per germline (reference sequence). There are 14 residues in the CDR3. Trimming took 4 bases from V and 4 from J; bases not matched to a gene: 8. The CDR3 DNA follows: TGTGCCTGGACCCTAGGACAGGGATCCACTGAAGCTTTCTTT. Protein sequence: CAWTLGQGSTEAFF. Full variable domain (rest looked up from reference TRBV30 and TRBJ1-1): SQTIHQWPATLVQPVGSPLSLECTVEGTSNPNLYWYRQAAGRGLQLLFYSVGIGQISSEVPQNLSASRPQDRQFILSSKKLLLSDSGFYLCAWTLGQGSTEAFFGQGTRLTVV.

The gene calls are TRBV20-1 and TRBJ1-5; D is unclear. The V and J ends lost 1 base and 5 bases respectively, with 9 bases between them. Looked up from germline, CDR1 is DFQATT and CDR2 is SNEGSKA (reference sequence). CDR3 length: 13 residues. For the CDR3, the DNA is TGCAGTGCTAGAGGAGCAGTCCATCAGCCCCAGCATTTT. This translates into CSARGAVHQPQHF.

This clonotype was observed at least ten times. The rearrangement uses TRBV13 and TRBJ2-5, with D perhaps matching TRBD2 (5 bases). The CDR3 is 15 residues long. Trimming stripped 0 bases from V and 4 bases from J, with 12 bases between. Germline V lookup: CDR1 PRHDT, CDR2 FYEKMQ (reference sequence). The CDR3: CASSLGGSWRETQYF. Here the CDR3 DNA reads TGTGCCAGCAGCTTAGGAGGGAGTTGGAGAGAGACCCAGTACTTC.

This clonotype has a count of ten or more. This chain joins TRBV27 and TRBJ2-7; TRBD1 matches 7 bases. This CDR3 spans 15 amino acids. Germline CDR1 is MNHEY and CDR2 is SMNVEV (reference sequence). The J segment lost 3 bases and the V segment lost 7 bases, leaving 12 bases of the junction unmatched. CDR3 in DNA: TGTGCCAGCATAGCCGGGCAGGCAGGGGGCTACGAGCAGTACTTC. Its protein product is CASIAGQAGGYEQYF.

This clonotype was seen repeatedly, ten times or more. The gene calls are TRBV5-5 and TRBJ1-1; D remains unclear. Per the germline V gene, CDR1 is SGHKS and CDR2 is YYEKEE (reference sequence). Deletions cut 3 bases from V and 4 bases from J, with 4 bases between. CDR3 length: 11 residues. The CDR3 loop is CASSYLTEAFF. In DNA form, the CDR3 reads TGTGCCAGCAGCTACCTCACTGAAGCTTTCTTT.

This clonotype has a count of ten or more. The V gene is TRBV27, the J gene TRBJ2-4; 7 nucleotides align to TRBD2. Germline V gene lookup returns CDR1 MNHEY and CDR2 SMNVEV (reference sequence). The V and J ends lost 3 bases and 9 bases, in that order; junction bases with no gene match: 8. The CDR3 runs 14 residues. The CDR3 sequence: CASSFAGRGGIQYF. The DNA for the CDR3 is TGTGCCAGCAGTTTCGCAGGGAGGGGAGGCATTCAGTACTTC.

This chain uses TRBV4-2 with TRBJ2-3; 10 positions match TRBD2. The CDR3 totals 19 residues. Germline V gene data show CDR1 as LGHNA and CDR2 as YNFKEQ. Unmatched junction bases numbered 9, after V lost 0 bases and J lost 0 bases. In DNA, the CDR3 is TGTGCCAGCAGCCAAGATCTAAGCGGACTAGCGGTTAGCACAGATACGCAGTATTTT. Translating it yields CASSQDLSGLAVSTDTQYF.

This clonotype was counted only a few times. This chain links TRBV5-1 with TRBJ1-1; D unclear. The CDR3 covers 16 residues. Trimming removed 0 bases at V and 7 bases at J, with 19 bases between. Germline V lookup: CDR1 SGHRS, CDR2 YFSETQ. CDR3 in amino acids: CASSLGPEGLTLEAFF. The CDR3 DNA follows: TGCGCCAGCAGCTTGGGCCCAGAGGGTCTCACCCTTGAAGCTTTCTTT.